These 24 T cell receptor beta chains share one sample of origin, sequenced in a study of T cells in Graves' hyperthyroidism and ophthalmopathy. RNA transcripts provided the source from which TCR beta CDR3 regions were amplified. The TCR CDR3 was amplified in a first-round RT-PCR using the HTBI primer set. Each CDR3 protein is one row after TCRdb ran MiXCR on the multiplex PCR reads. The table shows about 610,000 distinct CDR3 sequences, with roughly 15% occurring only once. The specimen sequenced was blood. Source of these receptors: a woman between 35 and 50 years old with Graves' ophthalmopathy.

This clonotype was counted ten times or more. The chain is built from TRBV6-1 and TRBJ1-1; no definite D call. Germline CDR1 and CDR2: MNHNS and SASEGT. CDR3 length equals 13 residues. The ends were cut back, 0 bases at V and 3 bases at J, with 5 bases in the middle. The DNA for the CDR3 is TGTGCCAGCAGTGAAGCCGGACACACTGAAGCTTTCTTT. The encoded protein is CASSEAGHTEAFF.

This clonotype has more than one count but fewer than ten. This sequence joins TRBV28 and TRBJ1-2; TRBD1 matches at 10 bases. The CDR3 spans 17 residues. Germline CDR1 MDHEN, CDR2 SYDVKM. J lost 6 bases, V lost 6 bases, and 16 bases had no gene match. The chain's CDR3 is CASRSPGQGGNFDGYTF. For the CDR3, the DNA is TGTGCCAGCAGGAGCCCTGGACAGGGGGGGAATTTTGATGGCTACACCTTC.

This clonotype was seen a handful of times. This sequence joins TRBV30 and TRBJ2-6; the D is unclear. V gave up 4 bases and J gave up 1 base, with 8 bases separating them. This CDR3 spans 14 amino acids. Germline CDR1 reads GTSNPN; CDR2 reads SVGIG (reference sequence). The CDR3, as DNA: TGTGCCTGGAATGGCTTTTCTGGGGCCAACGTCCTGACTTTC. Amino acid sequence: CAWNGFSGANVLTF.

On this clonotype: A read error is possible here, since a much larger clone lies one base away. The chain employs TRBV7-9 and TRBJ2-2; tentative D call: TRBD2 (7 bases). The CDR3 totals 16 residues. Trimming removed 3 bases from V and 1 base from J, with 12 bases in between. In germline, CDR1 is SEHNR, CDR2 FQNEAQ (reference sequence). The CDR3 loop is CASSLGGGVNTGELFF. In DNA, the CDR3 is TGTGCCAGCAGCTTGGGGGGGGGCGTGAACACCGGGGAGCTGTTTTTT.

This clonotype was counted at least ten times. V is TRBV18 and J is TRBJ2-7; a possible D gene is TRBD1 (6 bases). This CDR3 comprises 13 residues. In germline, CDR1 is KGHSH, CDR2 LQKENI. Trimming removed 3 bases at V and 3 bases at J, with 9 bases between. The DNA of the CDR3 is TGTGCCAGCTCACCGACAGGAATCTACGAGCAGTACTTC. It is translated as CASSPTGIYEQYF. Full variable domain (rest looked up from reference TRBV18 and TRBJ2-7): NAGVMQNPRHLVRRRGQEARLRCSPMKGHSHVYWYRQLPEEGLKFMVYLQKENIIDESGMPKERFSAEFPKEGPSILRIQQVVRGDSAAYFCASSPTGIYEQYFGPGTRLTVT.

This clonotype was counted only a few times. The chain uses TRBV10-2 and TRBJ2-1; 13 nucleotides align to TRBD2. The CDR3 is 15 residues long. Germline V gene data show CDR1 as WSHSY and CDR2 as SAAADI. Unmatched junction bases numbered 9, after V lost 8 bases and J lost 8 bases. The CDR3 DNA reads TGCGCCAGCCGACAACTAGCGGGGGGGCCACATGAGCAGTTCTTC. Encoded protein: CASRQLAGGPHEQFF.

This clonotype occurred a few times. The rearrangement joins TRBV27 to TRBJ1-1; D is uncertain. The CDR3 is 16 amino acids. The germline V and J ends were trimmed by 0 bases and 1 base, with 12 bases remaining between them. Germline V gives CDR1 MNHEY, CDR2 SMNVEV (reference sequence). CDR3 DNA sequence: TGTGCCAGCAGTTTATCCTCACAGAGAAAGAACACTGAAGCTTTCTTT. Its protein product is CASSLSSQRKNTEAFF.

This clonotype was counted at least ten times. The rearrangement links TRBV24-1 to TRBJ2-2, with 8 bases lining up with TRBD1. This CDR3 region has 14 residues. The germline CDR1 and CDR2 sequences are KGHDR and SFDVKD. J was trimmed by 3 bases and V by 4 bases; bases with no gene match: 0. The CDR3 protein is CATSEDRDTGELFF. DNA of the CDR3: TGTGCCACCAGTGAGGACAGGGACACCGGGGAGCTGTTTTTT.

In this sample, this clonotype turned up a few times. This chain uses TRBV20-1 with TRBJ2-1; either TRBD1 or TRBD2 may fit D (5 bases each). Per germline, CDR1 DFQATT and CDR2 SNEGSKA (reference sequence). This CDR3 comprises 14 residues. V was trimmed by 6 bases and J by 2 bases, leaving 14 bases between them. This CDR3 is CSARGVGPYNEQFF. The CDR3 DNA sequence: TGCAGTGCGAGGGGTGTGGGCCCCTACAATGAGCAGTTCTTC.

The chain carries TRBV27 and TRBJ2-1; 10 bases are a match to TRBD2. CDR3 length equals 16 residues. Germline trimming cut 1 base from V and 7 bases from J; bases unmatched to any gene: 7. Germline V CDR1 and CDR2: MNHEY, SMNVEV (reference sequence). The CDR3 DNA reads TGTGCCAGCAGTTTATTCGGTAGCGGGAGGAGTAATGAGCAGTTCTTC. It translates to CASSLFGSGRSNEQFF.

The V gene is TRBV29-1, the J gene TRBJ2-3; 9 bases match TRBD1. The CDR3 length is 15 residues. J gave up 8 bases and V 3 bases, and 12 bases lay outside the gene matches. In germline, CDR1 is SQVTM, CDR2 ANQGSEA. CDR3: CSVENWDRDLVTQYF. CDR3 coding DNA: TGCAGCGTTGAGAACTGGGACAGGGACTTGGTTACGCAGTATTTT.

DNA for the CDR3: TGCGCCAGCAGCTTGGATGGGGGGGCTAAAGGAAACACCATATATTTT. The encoded protein is CASSLDGGAKGNTIYF. This chain links TRBV5-1 with TRBJ1-3; the D gene is possibly TRBD1 (6 bases). The length of the CDR3 is 16 residues. Trimming removed 0 bases from V and 4 bases from J, with 14 bases in between. The germline V gene encodes CDR1 SGHRS and CDR2 YFSETQ.

This clonotype was picked up many times. The CDR3 here is CASSSSLGSYEQYF. DNA for the CDR3: TGTGCCAGCAGTTCGTCTCTTGGCTCCTACGAGCAGTACTTC. The chain links TRBV12-3 or TRBV12-4 to TRBJ2-7; D gene unclear. The CDR3 is 14 amino acids. Trimming stripped 4 bases from V and 0 bases from J, with 10 bases between.

This clonotype was seen more than once but under ten times. V gene TRBV6-1 combines with J gene TRBJ1-2, with TRBD1 as a possible D gene (5 bases). CDR3 size: 14 residues. Trimming cost V 5 bases and J 8 bases, with 18 bases left between them. Germline V gene lookup returns CDR1 MNHNS and CDR2 SASEGT. The CDR3: CASSSGGVLRGYTF. The CDR3 nucleotides read TGTGCCAGCAGTTCCGGGGGGGTTTTACGGGGCTACACCTTC.

In this sample, this clonotype turned up many times. V gene TRBV28 combines with J gene TRBJ1-2; D is ambiguous. The V gene's germline CDR1 is MDHEN and CDR2 SYDVKM. The CDR3 runs to 11 residues. V was cut by 4 bases and J by 4 bases, with 4 bases left in between. The CDR3 DNA reads TGTGCCAGCAGTTCAAGCTATGGCTACACCTTC. Amino acids: CASSSSYGYTF.

This clonotype has a count of ten or more. V gene TRBV6-1 combines with J gene TRBJ2-3, with D perhaps TRBD2 (5 bases). This CDR3 is 14 amino acids long. Germline values: CDR1 MNHNS, CDR2 SASEGT. With 5 bases removed from V and 0 bases from J, the gap between germline ends came to 9 bases. The CDR3 region has the DNA TGTGCCAGCAGTACGCGGGCGAGCACAGATACGCAGTATTTT. It translates to CASSTRASTDTQYF.

This clonotype was detected only a few times. This chain connects TRBV5-1 to TRBJ2-3; D uncertain. V lost 4 bases and J 0 bases, leaving 18 bases between the germline ends. Germline lookup yields CDR1 SGHRS and CDR2 YFSETQ. This CDR3 contains 17 residues. The CDR3 nucleotides are TGCGCCAGCAGCCCAAATGGGCTGGTTTATAGCACAGATACGCAGTATTTT. It codes for CASSPNGLVYSTDTQYF.

This clonotype was counted ten times or more. The chain links TRBV20-1 to TRBJ2-1; TRBD2 might be the D (6 bases). The germline CDR1 and CDR2 sequences are DFQATT and SNEGSKA (reference sequence). V lost 0 bases, J lost 0 bases, and 9 bases lay in between. The CDR3 is made up of 15 amino acids. The CDR3 DNA reads TGCAGTGCTAGAGATCTAGCGAGCTCCTACAATGAGCAGTTCTTC. This gives the protein CSARDLASSYNEQFF.

The chain joins TRBV2 to TRBJ1-2; weak D call: TRBD1 (6 bases). Trimming removed 6 bases at V and 5 bases at J, with 19 bases between. Germline loops: CDR1 SNHLY, CDR2 FYNNEI. The CDR3 is 15 amino acids. The CDR3 sequence: CASRELQGPEYGYTF. The CDR3 nucleotides read TGTGCCAGCAGGGAACTACAGGGCCCGGAGTATGGCTACACCTTC.

Turning to this clonotype: It is likely a read error: a sequence one base away is far more abundant. The V and J genes are TRBV27 and TRBJ2-5; 10 nucleotides match TRBD1. The germline V gene encodes CDR1 MNHEY and CDR2 SMNVEV (reference sequence). This CDR3 contains 13 residues. CDR3 amino acids: CAGSGQGGETQYF. The CDR3 DNA follows: TGTGCCGGCAGTGGACAGGGGGGGGAGACCCAGTACTTC.

This clonotype was detected only a few times. The V call is TRBV10-3, the J call TRBJ2-3, with 11 nucleotides matching TRBD2. Germline V gives CDR1 ENHRY, CDR2 SYGVKD. This CDR3 has 18 residues. Trimming removed 2 bases from V and 2 bases from J; junction bases left unmatched: 9. The CDR3 region has the DNA TGTGCCATCAGTGAGGGGCTTCTAGCGGGGGGCAACACAGATACGCAGTATTTT. Amino acids: CAISEGLLAGGNTDTQYF.

V usage is TRBV9 and J usage is TRBJ2-5; D possibly corresponds to TRBD1 (5 bases). V was trimmed by 2 bases and J by 5 bases, leaving 16 bases between them. The CDR3 covers 15 residues. Germline CDR1 and CDR2: SGDLS and YYNGEE. The CDR3 region has the DNA TGTGCCAGCAGCGTGGGCACTGGGGCCTGGGAGACCCAGTACTTC. The encoded protein is CASSVGTGAWETQYF.

In its sample, this clonotype was seen many times. The chain combines TRBV2 with TRBJ1-6, with D unclear. Deletions cut 7 bases from V and 6 bases from J, with 7 bases between. Germline CDR1 SNHLY, CDR2 FYNNEI. The CDR3 has 12 amino acids. This chain's CDR3 is CASNGLNSPLHF. CDR3 coding DNA: TGTGCCAGCAACGGGCTTAATTCACCCCTCCACTTT.

Only a few counts were recorded for this clonotype. This chain uses TRBV7-9 with TRBJ2-3; 8 positions agree with TRBD2. The CDR3 runs 17 residues. Trimming at V came to 5 bases and at J to 3 bases, leaving 13 bases not matched to a gene. The germline CDR1 and CDR2 sequences are SEHNR and FQNEAQ (reference sequence). The chain's CDR3 is CASSLSREGPETDTQYF. The CDR3 DNA follows: TGTGCCAGCAGCCTCTCCCGGGAGGGCCCTGAAACAGATACGCAGTATTTT. The full variable domain, its missing parts supplied by reference TRBV7-9 and TRBJ2-3, is DTGVSQNPRHKITKRGQNVTFRCDPISEHNRLYWYRQTLGQGPEFLTYFQNEAQLEKSRLLSDRFSAERPKGSFSTLEIQRTEQGDSAMYLCASSLSREGPETDTQYFGPGTRLTVL.